Each of the 4 T cell receptor beta chains below was sequenced from the same sample in a study of blood T cell repertoires in COVID-19. TCRdb's copy holds only in-frame clones and misses some; the assay was immunoSEQ multiplex PCR. The repertoire holds 200,000 to 300,000 clones, around four fifths seen once, with 3.5% to 4.5% in the top ten. The sample taken for sequencing was peripheral blood. These receptors all stem from a man in his fifties with acute or convalescent COVID-19.

The CDR3 sequence is CSATGVITEAFF. The CDR3 DNA is TGCAGCGCTACAGGGGTTATCACTGAAGCTTTCTTT. The chain has TRBV29-1 and TRBJ1-1; 7 bases align to TRBD1. V dropped 7 bases and J dropped 4; count of bases not matched to a gene: 6. CDR1 and CDR2 (germline): SQVTM, ANQGSEA. The CDR3 has 12 residues.

The chain uses TRBV6-5 and TRBJ2-2; 9 bases agree with TRBD1. The CDR3 loop spans 15 amino acids. Unmatched junction bases numbered 7, after V lost 8 bases and J lost 3 bases. Germline V CDR1 and CDR2: MNHEY, SVGAGI. The CDR3 loop is CASGQTGGHTGELFF. CDR3 nucleotide sequence: TGTGCCAGCGGACAAACAGGGGGCCACACCGGGGAGCTGTTTTTT.

This clone was observed a handful of times. V usage is TRBV14 and J usage is TRBJ2-1, with TRBD2 matching 8 bases. The CDR3 totals 15 residues. Germline V gene sequence: CDR1 SGHDN, CDR2 FVKESK. Unmatched junction bases numbered 1, after V lost 1 base and J lost 2 bases. The CDR3 spells CASSQVAGPYNEQFF. CDR3 sequence (DNA): TGTGCCAGCAGCCAAGTAGCGGGACCCTACAATGAGCAGTTCTTC.

J is TRBJ2-2 and V is TRBV5-4; 8 bases match TRBD1. The CDR3 runs 15 residues. The V and J ends lost 4 bases and 3 bases, in that order; junction bases with no gene match: 5. Germline V gene data show CDR1 as SGHNT and CDR2 as YYREEE (reference sequence). In DNA, the CDR3 is TGTGCCAGCAGCGTTGCAGGGGGCGACACCGGGGAGCTGTTTTTT. Translated, it gives CASSVAGGDTGELFF.